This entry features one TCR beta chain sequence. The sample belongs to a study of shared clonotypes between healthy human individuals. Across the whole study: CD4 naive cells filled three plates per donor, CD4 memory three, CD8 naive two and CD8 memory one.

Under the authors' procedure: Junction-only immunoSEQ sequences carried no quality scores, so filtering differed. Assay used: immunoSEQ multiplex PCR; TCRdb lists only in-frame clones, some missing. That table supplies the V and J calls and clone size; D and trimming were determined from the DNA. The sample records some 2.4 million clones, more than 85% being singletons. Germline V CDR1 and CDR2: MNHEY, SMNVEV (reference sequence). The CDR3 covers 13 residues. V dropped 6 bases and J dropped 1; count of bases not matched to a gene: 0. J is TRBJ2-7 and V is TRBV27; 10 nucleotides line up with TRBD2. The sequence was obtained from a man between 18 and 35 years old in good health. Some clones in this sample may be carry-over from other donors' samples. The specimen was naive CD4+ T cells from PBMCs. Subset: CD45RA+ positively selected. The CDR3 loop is CASRAGGSYEQYF. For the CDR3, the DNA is TGTGCCAGCAGAGCGGGAGGGTCCTACGAGCAGTACTTC.